One sample yielded the 21 T cell receptor beta chains listed below, sequenced in a study of blood T cell repertoires in COVID-19. Generated by immunoSEQ multiplex PCR, the TCRdb table keeps only in-frame clones and is missing some. The table records 97,000 or so clones, 84% of them present only once. The sequenced material came from peripheral blood. The receptors derive from a human donor in a cohort sampled during active COVID-19.

This clone appeared a single time. The chain carries TRBV27 and TRBJ2-1; tentatively, D is TRBD2 (5 bases). The CDR3 has 13 residues. Germline CDR1 MNHEY, CDR2 SMNVEV (reference sequence). With 5 bases removed from V and 13 bases from J, the gap between germline ends came to 18 bases. The CDR3, as DNA: TGTGCCAGCAGTCCACGGACCGGGGTTATCCAGTTCTTC. Translating it yields CASSPRTGVIQFF.

The chain employs TRBV7-8 and TRBJ2-3; TRBD1 aligns across 11 bases. Germline-derived CDR1 and CDR2 are SGHVS and FQNEAQ. The V gene end was trimmed by 4 bases and the J gene end by 0 bases; junction bases not matched to a gene: 3. CDR3 length equals 16 residues. The CDR3 loop is CASSWTGGYSTDTQYF. The CDR3 region has the DNA TGTGCCAGCAGCTGGACAGGGGGCTATAGCACAGATACGCAGTATTTT. The full variable domain, with the rest looked up from reference TRBV7-8 and TRBJ2-3, is GAGVSQSPRYKVAKRGQDVALRCDPISGHVSLFWYQQALGQGPEFLTYFQNEAQLDKSGLPSDRFFAERPEGSVSTLKIQRTQQEDSAVYLCASSWTGGYSTDTQYFGPGTRLTVL.

The chain combines TRBV6-5 with TRBJ1-5; no clear D. The CDR3 runs 13 residues. V gave up 5 bases and J gave up 4 bases, with 9 bases separating them. The germline V gene encodes CDR1 MNHEY and CDR2 SVGAGI. The CDR3, as DNA: TGTGCCAGCAGTCAGGCTTATAATCAGCCCCAGCATTTT. Amino acids: CASSQAYNQPQHF.

The rearrangement joins TRBV7-9 to TRBJ2-7; D is possibly TRBD1 (6 bases). Per germline, CDR1 SEHNR and CDR2 FQNEAQ (reference sequence). The CDR3 extends over 14 amino acids. CDR3 loop: CASTGQYNTYEQYF. DNA for the CDR3: TGTGCTTCTACCGGACAGTATAACACCTACGAGCAGTACTTC.

This clone was counted once. The genes are TRBV10-2 and TRBJ1-1, with D uncertain. Per the germline V gene, CDR1 is WSHSY and CDR2 is SAAADI. Trimming stripped 8 bases from V and 2 bases from J, with 15 bases between. The CDR3 sequence is 14 residues long. CDR3 amino acids: CASGPRGGNTEAFF. The CDR3 coding sequence is TGCGCCAGCGGGCCCCGGGGAGGTAACACTGAAGCTTTCTTT.

The V call is TRBV9, the J call TRBJ2-7; a weak D match, TRBD2 (6 bases). The CDR3 is 15 amino acids. Germline V gives CDR1 SGDLS, CDR2 YYNGEE. V lost 3 bases, J lost 5 bases, and 18 bases lay in between. The CDR3 is CASSASPWGRNEQYF. The CDR3 nucleotides read TGTGCCAGCAGCGCGTCCCCGTGGGGGAGGAACGAGCAGTACTTC.

The chain links TRBV28 to TRBJ1-2; 11 bases align to TRBD1. Per the germline V gene, CDR1 is MDHEN and CDR2 is SYDVKM. Trimming at V came to 6 bases and at J to 3 bases, leaving 6 bases not matched to a gene. This CDR3 spans 15 amino acids. As DNA, the CDR3 is TGTGCCAGCAGGGACAGGGGGCTTAGGGACTATGGCTACACCTTC. It specifies CASRDRGLRDYGYTF.

The CDR3: CASSLKTQGGLNEQYF. For the CDR3, the DNA is TGTGCCAGCAGTTTAAAAACACAGGGGGGCCTCAACGAGCAGTACTTC. This chain links TRBV27 with TRBJ2-7, with 8 bases that match TRBD1. The CDR3 totals 16 residues. CDR1 is MNHEY, CDR2 SMNVEV, per germline (reference sequence). V trimming: 2 bases; J trimming: 5 bases; junction bases outside the gene matches: 11.

This clone was recorded only once. In DNA, the CDR3 is TGTGCCAGTTACAGGGGCTATGGCTACACCTTC. It yields the protein CASYRGYGYTF. This chain links TRBV19 with TRBJ1-2; 7 bases fit TRBD1. In germline, CDR1 is LNHDA, CDR2 SQIVND (reference sequence). The trim removed 8 bases at V and 4 bases at J, leaving 1 base unmatched. This CDR3 is built from 11 residues.

The chain recombines TRBV11-2 with TRBJ2-7; 11 bases agree with TRBD2. V lost 3 bases to trimming and J lost 0 bases; unmatched junction nucleotides: 1. The germline V gene encodes CDR1 SGHAT and CDR2 FQNNGV. CDR3 length: 15 amino acids. The CDR3 bases are TGTGCCAGCAGCTTTAGCGGGGGGGACTCCTACGAGCAGTACTTC. This encodes CASSFSGGDSYEQYF. The full variable domain, rest sourced from reference TRBV11-2 and TRBJ2-7, is EAGVAQSPRYKIIEKRQSVAFWCNPISGHATLYWYQQILGQGPKLLIQFQNNGVVDDSQLPKDRFSAERLKGVDSTLKIQPAKLEDSAVYLCASSFSGGDSYEQYFGPGTRLTVT.

The V and J genes are TRBV27 and TRBJ1-4, with D possibly TRBD1 on 6 matching bases. CDR1 MNHEY and CDR2 SMNVEV come from the germline V gene (reference sequence). The CDR3 length is 16 residues. The V end lost 5 bases, the J end lost 3 bases, and 16 bases lay between the germline ends. The CDR3 loop reads CASSPSWGRSNEKLFF. CDR3 in DNA: TGTGCCAGCAGTCCAAGTTGGGGGCGTTCTAATGAAAAACTGTTTTTT.

V gene TRBV6-1 combines with J gene TRBJ2-3, with D unclear. Trimming shortened V by 2 bases and J by 1 base, and 4 bases separated the two germline ends. CDR1 is MNHNS and CDR2 is SASEGT in the germline V gene. This CDR3 comprises 13 residues. The CDR3 DNA reads TGTGCCAGCAGTGAACCTGGCACAGATACGCAGTATTTT. The encoded protein is CASSEPGTDTQYF.

CDR3 DNA sequence: TGTGCCAGCAGCCAATCCACAGTGAGTTCACCCCTCCACTTT. Protein product: CASSQSTVSSPLHF. The V call is TRBV16, the J call TRBJ1-6, with D unclear. V was pared by 0 bases and J by 9 bases, with 9 bases between. Germline CDR1 reads KGHSY; CDR2 reads FQNENV. The CDR3 length is 14 residues.

This chain joins TRBV24-1 and TRBJ1-2; 8 bases match TRBD1. J was trimmed by 4 bases and V by 5 bases; bases with no gene match: 17. Germline CDR1 reads KGHDR; CDR2 reads SFDVKD. The CDR3 length is 18 residues. CDR3 amino acids: CATSAAAPRTGYTYGYTF. The CDR3 DNA reads TGTGCCACCAGTGCCGCTGCACCCCGGACAGGGTATACCTATGGCTACACCTTC.

The V call is TRBV7-9, the J call TRBJ1-1, with 9 positions matching TRBD1. With 5 bases clipped from V and 1 base from J, the junction kept 8 bases outside the gene matches. CDR3 length: 16 amino acids. Per germline, CDR1 SEHNR and CDR2 FQNEAQ (reference sequence). CDR3 amino acids: CASSRWTGARNTEAFF. In nucleotides, the CDR3 is TGTGCCAGCAGCCGCTGGACAGGGGCACGGAACACTGAAGCTTTCTTT.

The rearrangement joins TRBV3-1 (or the pseudogene TRBV3-2) to TRBJ2-3; 9 positions match TRBD2. After removal of 4 bases from V and 1 base from J, the junction contained 3 bases not matched to a gene. Germline CDR1 LGHDT, CDR2 YNNKEL (reference sequence). The CDR3 contains 15 residues. CDR3 region: CASSRGLAGTDTQYF. The CDR3 coding sequence is TGTGCCAGCAGCCGGGGACTAGCTGGCACAGATACGCAGTATTTT.

V usage is TRBV15 and J usage is TRBJ2-2, with 7 positions matching TRBD1. The ends lost 2 bases at V and 6 bases at J; junction bases unmatched: 6. Germline assignment: CDR1 LNHNV and CDR2 YYDKDF (reference sequence). The CDR3 has 15 residues. The CDR3, as DNA: TGTGCCACCAGCAGATTGACAGGGCCTCCCGGGGAGCTGTTTTTT. Translated: CATSRLTGPPGELFF. Based on the CDR3 plus reference TRBV15 and TRBJ2-2, the full variable domain is DAMVIQNPRYQVTQFGKPVTLSCSQTLNHNVMYWYQQKSSQAPKLLFHYYDKDFNNEADTPDNFQSRRPNTSFCFLDIRSPGLGDTAMYLCATSRLTGPPGELFFGEGSRLTVL.

The chain is built from TRBV5-1 and TRBJ2-5; 11 nucleotides match TRBD2. CDR3 length equals 17 residues. Per germline, CDR1 SGHRS and CDR2 YFSETQ. The J segment lost 3 bases and the V segment lost 0 bases, leaving 7 bases of the junction unmatched. CDR3 in amino acids: CASSLVLAGGGEETQYF. DNA for the CDR3: TGCGCCAGCAGCTTGGTTCTAGCGGGGGGCGGAGAAGAGACCCAGTACTTC.

The V gene is TRBV7-2, the J gene TRBJ2-6; 8 nucleotides align to TRBD2. The germline CDR1 and CDR2 sequences are SGHTA and FQGNSA. The CDR3 covers 18 residues. Trimming cost V 6 bases and J 0 bases; bases outside gene matches: 10. The CDR3 loop is CASSPTSGPLSGANVLTF. CDR3 nucleotides: TGTGCCAGCAGTCCCACTAGCGGTCCCCTCTCTGGGGCCAACGTCCTGACTTTC.

The rearrangement joins TRBV4-1 to TRBJ1-5; unclear D gene. Germline assignment: CDR1 MGHRA and CDR2 YSYEKL. V gave up 2 bases and J gave up 2 bases, with 13 bases separating them. This CDR3 has 16 amino acids. The CDR3 nucleotides are TGCGCCAGCAGCCAACTACCCGGCGGGGGCAATCAGCCCCAGCATTTT. Translated: CASSQLPGGGNQPQHF.

In this sample, this clone turned up a few times. The chain is built from TRBV6-4 and TRBJ2-2; TRBD1 matches at 10 bases. Germline CDR1 reads MRHNA; CDR2 reads SNTAGT. The CDR3 consists of 15 residues. V lost 6 bases and J lost 2; bases outside the gene matches: 3. CDR3 sequence: CASSGTGDNTGELFF. The CDR3 nucleotides read TGTGCCAGCAGCGGGACAGGGGACAACACCGGGGAGCTGTTTTTT.